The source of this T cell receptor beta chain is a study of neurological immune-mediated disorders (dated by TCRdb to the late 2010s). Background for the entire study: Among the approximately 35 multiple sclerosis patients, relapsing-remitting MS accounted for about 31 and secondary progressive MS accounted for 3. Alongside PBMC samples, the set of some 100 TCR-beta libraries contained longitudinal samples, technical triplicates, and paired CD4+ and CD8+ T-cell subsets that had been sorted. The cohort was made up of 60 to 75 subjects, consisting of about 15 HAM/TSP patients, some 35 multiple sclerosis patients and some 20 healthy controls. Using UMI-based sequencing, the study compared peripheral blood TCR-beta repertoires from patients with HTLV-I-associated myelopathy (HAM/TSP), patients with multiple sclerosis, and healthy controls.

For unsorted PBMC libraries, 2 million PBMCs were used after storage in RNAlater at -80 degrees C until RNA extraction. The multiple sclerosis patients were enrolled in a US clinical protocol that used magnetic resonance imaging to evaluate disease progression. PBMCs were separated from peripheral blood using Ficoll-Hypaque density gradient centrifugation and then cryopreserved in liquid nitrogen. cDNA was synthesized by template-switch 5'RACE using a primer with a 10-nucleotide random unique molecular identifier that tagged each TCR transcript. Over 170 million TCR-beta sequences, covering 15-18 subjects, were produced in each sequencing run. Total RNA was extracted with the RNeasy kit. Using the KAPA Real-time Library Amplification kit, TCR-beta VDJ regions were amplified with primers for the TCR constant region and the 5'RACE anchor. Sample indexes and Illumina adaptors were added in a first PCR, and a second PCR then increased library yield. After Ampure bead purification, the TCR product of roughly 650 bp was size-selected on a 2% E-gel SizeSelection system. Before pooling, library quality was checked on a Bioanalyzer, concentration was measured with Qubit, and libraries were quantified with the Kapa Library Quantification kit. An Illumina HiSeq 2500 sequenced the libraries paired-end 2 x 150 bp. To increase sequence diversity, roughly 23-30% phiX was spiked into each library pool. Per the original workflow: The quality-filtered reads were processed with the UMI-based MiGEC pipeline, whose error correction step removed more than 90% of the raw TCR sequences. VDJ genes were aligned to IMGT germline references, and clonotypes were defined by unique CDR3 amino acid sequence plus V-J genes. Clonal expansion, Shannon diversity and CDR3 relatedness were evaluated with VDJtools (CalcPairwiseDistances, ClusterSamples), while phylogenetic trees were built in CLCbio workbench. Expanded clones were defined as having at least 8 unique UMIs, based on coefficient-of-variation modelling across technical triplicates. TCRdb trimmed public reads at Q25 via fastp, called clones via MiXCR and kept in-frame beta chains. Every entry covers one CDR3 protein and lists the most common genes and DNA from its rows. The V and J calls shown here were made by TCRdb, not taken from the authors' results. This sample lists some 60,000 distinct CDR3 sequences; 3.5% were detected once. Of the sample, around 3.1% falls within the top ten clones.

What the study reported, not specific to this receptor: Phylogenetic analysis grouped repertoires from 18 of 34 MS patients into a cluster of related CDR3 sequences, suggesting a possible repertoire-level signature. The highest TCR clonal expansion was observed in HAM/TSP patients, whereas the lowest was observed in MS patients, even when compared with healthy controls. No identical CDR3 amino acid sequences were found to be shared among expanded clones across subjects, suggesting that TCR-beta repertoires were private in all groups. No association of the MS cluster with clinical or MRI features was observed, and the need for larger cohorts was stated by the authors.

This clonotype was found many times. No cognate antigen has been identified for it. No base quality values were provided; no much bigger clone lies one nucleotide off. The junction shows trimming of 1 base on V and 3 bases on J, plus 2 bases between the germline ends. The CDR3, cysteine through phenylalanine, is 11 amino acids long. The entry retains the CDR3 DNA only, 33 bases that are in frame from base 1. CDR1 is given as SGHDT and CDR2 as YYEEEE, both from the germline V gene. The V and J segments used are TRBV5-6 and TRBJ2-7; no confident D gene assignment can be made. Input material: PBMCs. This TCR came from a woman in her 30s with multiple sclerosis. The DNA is TGTGCCAGCAGCTTGCGCTACGAGCAGTACTTC. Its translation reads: CASSLRYEQYF.